A selection of T cell receptor beta chains follows, all from one sample in a study of blood T cell repertoires in COVID-19. Method: immunoSEQ multiplex PCR; TCRdb's copy keeps in-frame clones and lacks some. Of 260,000 or so clones in the sample, 75% to 85% were seen once. The sample consisted of peripheral blood. These TCRs come from a woman older than 75 with COVID-19, enrolled during active disease. Each CDR3 is given with its conserved first and last residue. The D gene is left open where the match is weak. Size is omitted from some rows. Given values are once, few, many or a class for expanded clones.

CDR3aa	CDR3nt	abundance	j_gene	v_gene	d_gene
CAISSSTGKGAQYF	TGTGCCATCAGTAGCTCTACCGGGAAGGGGGCCCAGTACTTC	NA	TRBJ2-5	TRBV10-3	NA
CAWSGPGQRKTSYGYTF	TGTGCCTGGAGCGGCCCGGGACAACGGAAAACCTCCTATGGCTACACCTTC	NA	TRBJ1-2	TRBV30	NA
CASSQEGTSGRAWLF	TGTGCCAGCAGCCAAGAAGGGACTAGCGGGAGGGCGTGGCTCTTC	NA	TRBJ2-1	TRBV4-2	TRBD2
CASSSTLRTEAFF	TGTGCCAGCAGTTCCACTCTGCGCACTGAAGCTTTCTTT	NA	TRBJ1-1	TRBV28	NA
CASIPSLWARGTEAFF	TGTGCCAGTATCCCTTCCTTGTGGGCTCGGGGCACTGAAGCTTTCTTT	NA	TRBJ1-1	TRBV19	NA
CASSGRGTGSNVLTF	TGTGCCAGCTCCGGGAGGGGGACAGGGTCCAACGTCCTGACTTTC	once	TRBJ2-6	TRBV18	NA
CASSQGFNGINEQFF	TGTGCCAGCAGCCAGGGATTTAACGGGATTAATGAGCAGTTCTTC	NA	TRBJ2-1	TRBV3-1/TRBV3-2	NA
CASSAWRFLDSPLHF	TGTGCCAGCAGCGCCTGGAGATTTCTAGACTCACCCCTCCACTTT	NA	TRBJ1-6	TRBV21-1	NA
CASNCTGTSPSGYYEQYF	TGTGCCAGCAACTGCACAGGTACCTCCCCGTCCGGGTACTACGAGCAGTACTTC	NA	TRBJ2-7	TRBV27	NA
CASSSVLLYNEKLFF	TGTGCCAGCAGCTCGGTCTTATTGTACAATGAAAAACTGTTTTTT	NA	TRBJ1-4	TRBV7-2	NA
CASSRRTGVQNTEAFF	TGCGCCAGCAGCCGCAGGACAGGGGTCCAGAACACTGAAGCTTTCTTT	NA	TRBJ1-1	TRBV5-1	TRBD1
CASTPGGTGNYNEQFF	TGTGCCAGTACCCCCGGCGGGACAGGGAACTACAATGAGCAGTTCTTC	once	TRBJ2-1	TRBV19	TRBD1
CASSPGTSSQPQHF	TGTGCCAGCTCACCAGGGACATCGTCTCAGCCCCAGCATTTT	NA	TRBJ1-5	TRBV18	NA
CSGQLNTEAFF	TGCAGTGGACAGCTAAACACTGAAGCTTTCTTT	NA	TRBJ1-1	TRBV20-1	NA
CASSSGYGYTF	TGTGCCAGCTCGAGCGGGTATGGCTACACCTTC	few	TRBJ1-2	TRBV14	NA
CASSLGSGHEKLFF	TGTGCCAGCAGCTTAGGGTCAGGTCATGAAAAACTGTTTTTT	NA	TRBJ1-4	TRBV7-9	NA
CASSQVTGGPKETQYF	TGTGCCAGCAGCCAAGTCACAGGGGGTCCGAAAGAGACCCAGTACTTC	NA	TRBJ2-5	TRBV3-1/TRBV3-2	TRBD1
CASSLGQAVGGYTF	TGTGCCAGCAGCCTTGGACAGGCTGTGGGGGGCTACACCTTC	NA	TRBJ1-2	TRBV6-5	TRBD1
CASSLTGGNQPQHF	TGCGCCAGCAGCTTGACAGGCGGCAATCAGCCCCAGCATTTT	few	TRBJ1-5	TRBV5-1	NA
CASSGTGTGRQYF	TGTGCCAGCAGCGGCACAGGGACCGGGCGGCAGTACTTC	NA	TRBJ2-7	TRBV7-3	NA
CASSLAVATGELFF	TGTGCCAGCAGCTTAGCGGTGGCAACCGGGGAGCTGTTTTTT	NA	TRBJ2-2	TRBV7-9	NA
CASSLSGGAGRFLYEQYF	TGTGCCAGCAGTTTATCGGGGGGGGCGGGAAGGTTCCTCTACGAGCAGTACTTC	NA	TRBJ2-7	TRBV27	NA
CATYWTSGSSYNEQFF	TGTGCCACCTACTGGACTAGCGGTAGCTCCTACAATGAGCAGTTCTTC	NA	TRBJ2-1	TRBV15	TRBD2
CASYKEAGGHTEAFF	TGCGCCAGCTACAAAGAGGCAGGGGGACATACTGAAGCTTTCTTT	few	TRBJ1-1	TRBV5-1	TRBD1
CASSPRQGINTGELFF	TGTGCCAGCAGCCCCCGACAGGGAATTAACACCGGGGAGCTGTTTTTT	NA	TRBJ2-2	TRBV7-6	TRBD1
CASSLTSGSTDTQYF	TGTGCCAGCAGTTTGACTAGCGGGAGCACAGATACGCAGTATTTT	NA	TRBJ2-3	TRBV6-4	TRBD2
CASSHRRWDGASGIRSYNEQFF	TGTGCCAGTAGTCACCGGCGGTGGGACGGGGCTAGCGGGATTCGCTCCTACAATGAGCAGTTCTTC	NA	TRBJ2-1	TRBV19	TRBD2
CASSLTGSQETQYF	TGTGCCAGCAGCTTAACAGGGAGCCAAGAGACCCAGTACTTC	NA	TRBJ2-5	TRBV7-3	NA
CATGQMTFQAQHF	TGTGCCACCGGACAGATGACATTCCAGGCCCAGCATTTT	few	TRBJ1-5	TRBV28	NA
CASSRNGRATDTQYF	TGTGCCAGTAGTAGAAACGGGAGGGCCACAGATACGCAGTATTTT	once	TRBJ2-3	TRBV19	TRBD2